This T cell receptor (beta chain) appears in the sequencing data of a study of Tregs in tolerant kidney transplant recipients. The assay was immunoSEQ multiplex PCR, and TCRdb's table has in-frame clones only and misses some. The data show about 120,000 clones, about 90% seen once. On this clone itself: Its specificity is not known.

Study-level results: Validation in larger populations is needed because few patients were studied. This study did not directly address biological reproducibility.

V was shortened by 5 bases and J by 5 bases, with 10 bases between the two germline ends. Looked up from germline, CDR1 is GTSNPN and CDR2 is SVGIG (reference sequence). The CDR3 sequence is 11 residues long. This sequence was found in a human donor in good health. The sequenced sample consisted of CD4+ T cells from blood. This chain uses TRBV30 with TRBJ2-7, with D hard to call. CDR3 sequence (DNA): TGTGCCTGGGGGCATCCCCACGAGCAGTACTTC. Translated, it gives CAWGHPHEQYF.